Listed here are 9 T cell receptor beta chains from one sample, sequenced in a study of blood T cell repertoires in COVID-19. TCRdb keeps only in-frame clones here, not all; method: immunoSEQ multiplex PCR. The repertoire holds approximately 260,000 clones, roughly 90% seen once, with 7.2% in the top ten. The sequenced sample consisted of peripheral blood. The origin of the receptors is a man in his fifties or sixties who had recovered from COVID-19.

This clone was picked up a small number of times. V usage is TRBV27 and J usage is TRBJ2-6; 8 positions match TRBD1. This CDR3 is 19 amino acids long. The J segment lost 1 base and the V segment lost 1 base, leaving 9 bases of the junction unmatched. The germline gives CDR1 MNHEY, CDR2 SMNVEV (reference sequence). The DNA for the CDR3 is TGTGCCAGCAGTTTATACGCGTACAGGGGGACATCTGGGGCCAACGTCCTGACTTTC. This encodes CASSLYAYRGTSGANVLTF.

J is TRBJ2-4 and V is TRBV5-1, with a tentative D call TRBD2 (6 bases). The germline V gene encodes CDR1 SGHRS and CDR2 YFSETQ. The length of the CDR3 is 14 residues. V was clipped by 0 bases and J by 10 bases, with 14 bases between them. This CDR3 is CASSLESSGAIQYF. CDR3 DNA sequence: TGCGCCAGCAGCTTGGAGAGTAGCGGCGCAATTCAGTACTTC.

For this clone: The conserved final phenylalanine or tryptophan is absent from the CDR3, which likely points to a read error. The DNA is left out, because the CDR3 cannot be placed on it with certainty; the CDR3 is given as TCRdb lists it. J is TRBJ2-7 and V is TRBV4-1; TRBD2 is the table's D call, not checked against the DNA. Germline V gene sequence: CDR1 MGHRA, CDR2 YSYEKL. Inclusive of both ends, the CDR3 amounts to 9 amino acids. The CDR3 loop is CASSQDKSP.

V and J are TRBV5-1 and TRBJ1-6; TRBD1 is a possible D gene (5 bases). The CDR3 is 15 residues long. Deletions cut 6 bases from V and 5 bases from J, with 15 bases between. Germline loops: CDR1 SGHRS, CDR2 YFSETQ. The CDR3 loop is CASKGATDNNSPLHF. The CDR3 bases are TGCGCCAGCAAGGGCGCGACAGATAATAATTCACCCCTCCACTTT.

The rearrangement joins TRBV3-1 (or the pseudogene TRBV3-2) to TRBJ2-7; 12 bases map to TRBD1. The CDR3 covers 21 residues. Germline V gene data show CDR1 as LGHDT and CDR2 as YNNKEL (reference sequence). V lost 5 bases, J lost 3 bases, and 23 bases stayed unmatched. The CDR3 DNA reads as TGTGCCAGCAGCGGCCGGGACAGGGGGCTTTTACCCACCTCAAGCCGCTACGAGCAGTACTTC. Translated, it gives CASSGRDRGLLPTSSRYEQYF.

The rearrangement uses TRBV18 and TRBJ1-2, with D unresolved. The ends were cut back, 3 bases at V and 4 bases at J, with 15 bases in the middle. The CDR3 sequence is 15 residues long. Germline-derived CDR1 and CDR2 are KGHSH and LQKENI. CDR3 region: CASSPSRDLSYGYTF. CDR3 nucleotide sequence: TGTGCCAGCTCACCCTCCCGGGATTTGAGCTATGGCTACACCTTC.

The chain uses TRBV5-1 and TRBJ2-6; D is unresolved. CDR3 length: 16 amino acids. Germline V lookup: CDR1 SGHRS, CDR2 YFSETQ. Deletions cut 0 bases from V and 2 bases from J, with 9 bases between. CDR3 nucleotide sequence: TGCGCCAGCAGCTTGGGTAATGGCCCTGGGGCCAACGTCCTGACTTTC. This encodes CASSLGNGPGANVLTF.

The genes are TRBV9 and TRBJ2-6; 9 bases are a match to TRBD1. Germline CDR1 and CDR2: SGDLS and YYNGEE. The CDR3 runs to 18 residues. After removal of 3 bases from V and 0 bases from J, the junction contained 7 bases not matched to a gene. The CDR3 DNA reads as TGTGCCAGCAGCGCGACGACAGGGGGTTTCTCTGGGGCCAACGTCCTGACTTTC. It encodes CASSATTGGFSGANVLTF.

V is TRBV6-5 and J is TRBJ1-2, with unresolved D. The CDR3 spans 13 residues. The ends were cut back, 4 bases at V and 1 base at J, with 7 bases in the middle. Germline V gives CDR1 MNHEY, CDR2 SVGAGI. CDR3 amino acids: CASSLDNNYGYTF. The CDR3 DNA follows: TGTGCCAGCAGTTTAGACAATAACTATGGCTACACCTTC.